This paragraph reports one T cell receptor (beta chain). Its antigen is unknown. TCRdb's copy holds only in-frame clones and misses some; the assay was immunoSEQ multiplex PCR. Of 70,000 to 90,000 clones listed, 65% to 90% were seen once; the top ten hold around 2%. This record belongs to a study of a mutant IDH1 vaccine in newly diagnosed glioma. On the study more broadly: Radiotherapy alone preceded vaccination by 4-6 weeks; alternatively, vaccination started with temozolomide cycles. Before enrollment, patients got radiotherapy alone, temozolomide alone, or mostly the combination.

Study outcomes and limitations: The authors found pseudoprogression apparently unrelated to changes in top peripheral T cell clonotypes.

The CDR3 has 14 residues. Germline V gene sequence: CDR1 SGHRS, CDR2 YFSETQ. The V end was cut by 2 bases, the J end by 3 bases, with 12 bases between. Time point noted: week 23, last vaccination. Each dose of the vaccine consisted of 300 ug of mutant IDH1 20-mer peptide, with topical imiquimod. New IDH1-mutant, ATRX-lost WHO grade 3 or 4 astrocytomas occurred in donors. This rearrangement joins TRBV5-1 to TRBJ2-7; D is tentatively TRBD1 or TRBD2 (5 bases each). The sequenced sample was PBMCs, obtained from a glioma patient whose treatment included an IDH1 peptide vaccine. This TCR was recovered from a man aged 30 to 39 with glioma. Some clones in this sample may be carry-over from other donors' samples. CDR3 nucleotide sequence: TGCGCCAGCAGCTTAGAGGGGAACTTCTACGAGCAGTACTTC. Protein sequence: CASSLEGNFYEQYF.